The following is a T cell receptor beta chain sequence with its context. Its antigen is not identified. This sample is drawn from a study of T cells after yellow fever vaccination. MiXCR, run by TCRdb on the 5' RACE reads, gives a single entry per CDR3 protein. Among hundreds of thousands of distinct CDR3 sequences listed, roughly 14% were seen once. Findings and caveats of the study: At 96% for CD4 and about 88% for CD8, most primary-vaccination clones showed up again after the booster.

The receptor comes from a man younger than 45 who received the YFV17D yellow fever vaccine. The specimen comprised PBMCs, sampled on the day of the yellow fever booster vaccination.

The CDR3 here is CASKTGGWTDTQYF. In nucleotides, the CDR3 is TGTGCCAGCAAGACGGGAGGTTGGACAGATACGCAGTATTTT. The chain has TRBV7-2 and TRBJ2-3; 7 bases agree with TRBD2. The CDR3 loop spans 14 amino acids. Trimming removed 7 bases from V and 3 bases from J; junction bases left unmatched: 7. Germline loops: CDR1 SGHTA, CDR2 FQGNSA. The full variable domain, its missing parts supplied by reference TRBV7-2 and TRBJ2-3, is GAGVSQSPSNKVTEKGKDVELRCDPISGHTALYWYRQSLGQGLEFLIYFQGNSAPDKSGLPSDRFSAERTGGSVSTLTIQRTQQEDSAVYLCASKTGGWTDTQYFGPGTRLTVL.